The rows below give T cell receptor beta chains drawn from one sample of a study of cytomegalovirus exposure and HLA in healthy donors. Some clones are missing from TCRdb's copy, which holds only in-frame ones; the method was immunoSEQ multiplex PCR. The sample table includes under 70,000 clones. Sequenced sample: PBMCs. These receptors were collected from a woman aged 18-30 years in good health and CMV-seronegative. Both conserved end residues are part of each CDR3. The order of the fields is D gene, J gene, V gene, CDR3 DNA, CDR3 protein. D genes are given only for firm matches.

.,TRBJ2-7,TRBV7-2,TGTGCCAGCAGCTGGACTGGCGCCTACGAGCAGTACTTC,CASSWTGAYEQYF
.,TRBJ1-2,TRBV12-5,TGTGCTAGTTCTCTTACAGGCTATGGCTACACCTTC,CASSLTGYGYTF
.,TRBJ1-4,TRBV18,TGTGCCAGCTCAGCCCAGTACAATGAAAAACTGTTTTTT,CASSAQYNEKLFF
.,TRBJ1-6,TRBV15,TGTGCCACCAGCAGAGATTTTAGAGGGGGACCGAATTCACCCCTCCACTTT,CATSRDFRGGPNSPLHF
.,TRBJ1-5,TRBV5-6,TGTGCCAGCAGCTGGACAGGCAATCAGCCCCAGCATTTT,CASSWTGNQPQHF
TRBD2,TRBJ2-1,TRBV19,TGTGCCAGTAGTATAGATCCAGCGGGAGTGTCCTACAATGAGCAGTTCTTC,CASSIDPAGVSYNEQFF
TRBD2,TRBJ2-7,TRBV5-1,TGCGCCAGCAGCTTGGACCAACTAGCTGCGGGGGGCTACGAGCAGTACTTC,CASSLDQLAAGGYEQYF
.,TRBJ2-7,TRBV30,TGTGCCTGGAGTCCACACATCTACGAGCAGTACTTC,CAWSPHIYEQYF
TRBD1,TRBJ1-3,TRBV4-2,TGTGCCAGCAGCCCGACACAGGGGGCAGGAAACACCATATATTTT,CASSPTQGAGNTIYF
.,TRBJ2-1,TRBV5-5,TGTGCCAGCAGCTTGTCAGTGGAGCAGTTCTTC,CASSLSVEQFF
.,TRBJ1-2,TRBV4-1,TGCGCCAGCAGCCGACAGCCAGTGAACTATGGCTACACCTTC,CASSRQPVNYGYTF
.,TRBJ1-2,TRBV9,TGTGCCAGCAGCGCATATCGGGGCTACACCTTC,CASSAYRGYTF
.,TRBJ2-7,TRBV28,TGTGCCAGCGGCGGGAAGCGCTACGAGCAGTACTTC,CASGGKRYEQYF
TRBD1,TRBJ2-1,TRBV7-2,TGTGCCAGCAGCTTAGCGGTGACAGGGGACAATGAGCAGTTCTTC,CASSLAVTGDNEQFF
.,TRBJ1-2,TRBV4-2,TGTGCCAGCAGCCAAGATTGGTCTATGGATGGCTACACCTTC,CASSQDWSMDGYTF
.,TRBJ2-7,TRBV5-1,TGCGCCAGCAGCTTGGATCCTCTCTACGAGCAGTACTTC,CASSLDPLYEQYF
.,TRBJ1-6,TRBV21-1,TGTGCCAGCACCTCACCCTCAGGGGGACAGCCAAGCTCCTATAATTCACCCCTCCACTTT,CASTSPSGGQPSSYNSPLHF
TRBD2,TRBJ2-5,TRBV5-1,TGCGCCAGCAGCTGGGCCGGATTAGCGGGGGGAAACCAAGAGACCCAGTACTTC,CASSWAGLAGGNQETQYF
.,TRBJ2-7,TRBV2,TGTGCCAGCAGTGAAGTTGGAGGGGGCGGCGAGCAGTACTTC,CASSEVGGGGEQYF
.,TRBJ2-2,TRBV7-9,TGTGCCAGCAGCTTACCAGAGGCGGCCGGGGAGCTGTTTTTT,CASSLPEAAGELFF
.,TRBJ2-3,TRBV11-3,TGTGCCAGCAGCTTATCGGTCAGGGCCCTTTCAAATACGCAGTATTTT,CASSLSVRALSNTQYF
.,TRBJ2-1,TRBV4-2,TGTGCCAGCAGCCCACTCCCCGGATCGGAGGAGTTCGACAATGAGCAGTTCTTC,CASSPLPGSEEFDNEQFF
.,TRBJ2-6,TRBV2,TGTGCCAGCAGTTCTGACACTTCTGGGGCCAACGTCCTGACTTTC,CASSSDTSGANVLTF
.,TRBJ1-3,TRBV7-2,TGTGCCAGCAGCTTAGACGGGTCTGCGGACACCATATATTTT,CASSLDGSADTIYF
.,TRBJ1-5,TRBV2,TGTGCCAGCAGTGATGGGGGGTATGCTCAGCCCCAGCATTTT,CASSDGGYAQPQHF
.,TRBJ2-1,TRBV11-3,TGTGCCAGCAGCTCCGAAGGTTCGGGATTCGATGAGCAGTTCTTC,CASSSEGSGFDEQFF
TRBD2,TRBJ2-3,TRBV9,TGTGCCAGCAGCGCCCAGCGGGGGGGCGTAGATACGCAGTATTTT,CASSAQRGGVDTQYF
TRBD1,TRBJ1-2,TRBV6-5,TGTGCCAGCAGTAGGGACAGAAACTATGGCTACACCTTC,CASSRDRNYGYTF
TRBD1,TRBJ2-7,TRBV18,TGTGCCAGCTCACCCCCTTCGGGACAGGGGTACGAGCAGTACTTC,CASSPPSGQGYEQYF
.,TRBJ1-2,TRBV4-1,TGCGCCAGCAGCCGTGGGGAAACGGGGGGCTACACCTTC,CASSRGETGGYTF
.,TRBJ1-2,TRBV5-4,TGTGCCAGCAGCCTGACAGGCACGGGCTATGGCTACACCTTC,CASSLTGTGYGYTF
.,TRBJ2-5,TRBV6-5,TGTGCCAGCAGCCCCTTAGCGGAAGGAGAGACCCAGTACTTC,CASSPLAEGETQYF
TRBD1,TRBJ2-7,TRBV29-1,TGCAGCGGGGGGGCCGGGACAGGTTTTGGCGAGCAGTACTTC,CSGGAGTGFGEQYF
TRBD2,TRBJ2-7,TRBV6-6,TGTGCCAGCAGGCGGGATAGCGGGAGGAATAGCGAGCAGTACTTC,CASRRDSGRNSEQYF
TRBD1,TRBJ1-2,TRBV6-1,TGTGCCAGCAGTGAGGACAGGGGGGCCTATGGCTACACCTTC,CASSEDRGAYGYTF
.,TRBJ2-2,TRBV7-6,TGTGCCAGCAGTCCGAGACCAGGACACCTGAACACCGGGGAGCTGTTTTTT,CASSPRPGHLNTGELFF